This note documents a single T cell receptor beta chain sequence. This sample was taken from a study of blood T cells in healthy people across ages. With a J-beta primer mix and a sample-barcoded 5' primer, a second PCR ran about 7 to 12 cycles. Using its own MiXCR run on the 5' RACE reads, TCRdb lists one record per CDR3 protein. The sample contains approximately 400,000 distinct CDR3 sequences, about 55% of which appear only once. The length of the CDR3 is 16 residues. V shed 6 bases and J 2 bases; nucleotides not matched to a gene: 10. The germline CDR1 and CDR2 sequences are SGHTA and FQGNSA. Material for sequencing was blood. The sequence derives from a man aged 60 to 69 in good health. V and J are TRBV7-2 and TRBJ2-5; 9 bases align to TRBD2. The CDR3 protein is CASSLGLAGLQETQYF. DNA of the CDR3: TGTGCCAGCAGTCTCGGGCTAGCGGGACTTCAAGAGACCCAGTACTTC.